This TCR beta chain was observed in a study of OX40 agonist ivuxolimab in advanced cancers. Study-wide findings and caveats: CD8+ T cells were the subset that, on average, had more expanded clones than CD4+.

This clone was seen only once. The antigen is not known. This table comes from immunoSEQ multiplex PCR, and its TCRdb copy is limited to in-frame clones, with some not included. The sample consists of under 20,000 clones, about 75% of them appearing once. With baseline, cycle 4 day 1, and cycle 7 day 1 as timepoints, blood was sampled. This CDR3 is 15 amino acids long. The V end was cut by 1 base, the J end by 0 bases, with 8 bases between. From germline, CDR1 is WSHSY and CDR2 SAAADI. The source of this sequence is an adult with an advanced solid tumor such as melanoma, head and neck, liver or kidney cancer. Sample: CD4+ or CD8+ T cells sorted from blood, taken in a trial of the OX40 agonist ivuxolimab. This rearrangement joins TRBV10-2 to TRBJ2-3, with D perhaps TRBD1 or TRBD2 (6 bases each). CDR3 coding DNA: TGCGCCAGCAGTGAGTACGGGGGCAGCACAGATACGCAGTATTTT. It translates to CASSEYGGSTDTQYF.